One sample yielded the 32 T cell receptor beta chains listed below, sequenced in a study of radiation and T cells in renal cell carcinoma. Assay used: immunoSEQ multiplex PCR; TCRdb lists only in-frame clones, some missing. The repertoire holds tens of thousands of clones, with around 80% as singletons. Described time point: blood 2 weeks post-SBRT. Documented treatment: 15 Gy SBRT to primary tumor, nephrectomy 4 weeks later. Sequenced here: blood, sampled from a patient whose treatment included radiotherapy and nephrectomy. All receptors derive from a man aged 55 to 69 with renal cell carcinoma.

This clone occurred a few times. CDR3 nucleotides: TGTGCCAGCAGCTTTTCCGGGGGGGCCGGTGAGACCCAGTACTTC. This gives the protein CASSFSGGAGETQYF. The J gene is TRBJ2-5, the V gene TRBV7-2; 8 nucleotides align to TRBD2. V dropped 3 bases and J dropped 5; count of bases not matched to a gene: 8. The CDR3 has 15 residues. Per the germline V gene, CDR1 is SGHTA and CDR2 is FQGNSA. The whole variable domain, filled in from reference TRBV7-2 and TRBJ2-5, reads GAGVSQSPSNKVTEKGKDVELRCDPISGHTALYWYRQSLGQGLEFLIYFQGNSAPDKSGLPSDRFSAERTGGSVSTLTIQRTQQEDSAVYLCASSFSGGAGETQYFGPGTRLLVL.

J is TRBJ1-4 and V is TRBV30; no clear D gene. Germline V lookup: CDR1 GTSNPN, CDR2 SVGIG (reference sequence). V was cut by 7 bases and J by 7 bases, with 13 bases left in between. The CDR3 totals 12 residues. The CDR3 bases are TGTGCCTACGACACCCCGGCTGAAAAACTGTTTTTT. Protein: CAYDTPAEKLFF.

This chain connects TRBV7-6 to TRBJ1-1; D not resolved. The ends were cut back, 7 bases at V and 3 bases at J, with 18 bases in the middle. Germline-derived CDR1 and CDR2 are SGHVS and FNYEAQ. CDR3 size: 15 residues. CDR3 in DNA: TGTGCCAGCACCAAAGAGGGTGCCGGGGACACTGAAGCTTTCTTT. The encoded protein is CASTKEGAGDTEAFF.

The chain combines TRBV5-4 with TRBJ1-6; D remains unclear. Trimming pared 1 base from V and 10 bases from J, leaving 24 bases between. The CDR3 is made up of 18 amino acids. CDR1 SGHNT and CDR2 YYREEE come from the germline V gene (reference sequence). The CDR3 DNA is TGTGCCAGCAGCTTGACGGGTCTCAACACCGGTGGCCAATCACCCCTCCACTTT. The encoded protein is CASSLTGLNTGGQSPLHF.

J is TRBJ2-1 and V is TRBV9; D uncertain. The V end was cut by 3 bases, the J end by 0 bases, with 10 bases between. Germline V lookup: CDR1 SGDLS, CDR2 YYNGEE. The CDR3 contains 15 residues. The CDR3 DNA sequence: TGTGCCAGCAGCGACAGCCTGAGCTCCTACAATGAGCAGTTCTTC. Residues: CASSDSLSSYNEQFF.

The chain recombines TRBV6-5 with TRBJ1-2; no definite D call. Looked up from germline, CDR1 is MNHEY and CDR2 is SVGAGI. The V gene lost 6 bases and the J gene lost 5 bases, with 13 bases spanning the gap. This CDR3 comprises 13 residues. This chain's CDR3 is CASSFSPAYGYTF. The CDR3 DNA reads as TGTGCCAGCAGCTTCAGTCCCGCGTATGGCTACACCTTC.

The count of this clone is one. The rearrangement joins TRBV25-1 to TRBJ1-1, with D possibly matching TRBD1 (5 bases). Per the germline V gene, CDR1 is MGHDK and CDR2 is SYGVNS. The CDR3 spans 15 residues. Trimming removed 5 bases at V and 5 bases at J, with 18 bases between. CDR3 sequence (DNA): TGTGCCAGCAGTCCCAGCAGGGACGGTCGAACTGAAGCTTTCTTT. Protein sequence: CASSPSRDGRTEAFF.

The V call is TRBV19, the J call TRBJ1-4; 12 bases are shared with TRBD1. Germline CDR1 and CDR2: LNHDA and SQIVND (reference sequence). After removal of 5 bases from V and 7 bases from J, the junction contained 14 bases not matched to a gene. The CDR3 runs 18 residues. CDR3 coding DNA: TGTGCCAGTAGTGGAGGCCGGGACAGGGGGCGCCGGAGTGAAAAACTGTTTTTT. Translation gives CASSGGRDRGRRSEKLFF.

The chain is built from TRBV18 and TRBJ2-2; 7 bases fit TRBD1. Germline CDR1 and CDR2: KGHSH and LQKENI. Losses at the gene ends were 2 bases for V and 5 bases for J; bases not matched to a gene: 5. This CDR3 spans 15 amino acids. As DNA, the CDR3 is TGTGCCAGCTCACCAAGGGGACAGAGGACCGGGGAGCTGTTTTTT. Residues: CASSPRGQRTGELFF.

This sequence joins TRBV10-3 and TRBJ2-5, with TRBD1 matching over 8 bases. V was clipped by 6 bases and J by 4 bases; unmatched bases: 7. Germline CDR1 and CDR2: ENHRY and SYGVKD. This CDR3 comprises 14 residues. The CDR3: CAIRDVGTGETQYF. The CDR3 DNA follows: TGTGCCATCAGGGACGTCGGGACAGGAGAGACCCAGTACTTC.

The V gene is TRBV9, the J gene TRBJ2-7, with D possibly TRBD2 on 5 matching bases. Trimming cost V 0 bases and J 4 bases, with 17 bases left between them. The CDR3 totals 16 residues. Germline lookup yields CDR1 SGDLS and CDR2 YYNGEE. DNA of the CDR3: TGTGCCAGCAGCGTAGATTCCGGACTGGTCACGTACGAGCAGTACTTC. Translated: CASSVDSGLVTYEQYF.

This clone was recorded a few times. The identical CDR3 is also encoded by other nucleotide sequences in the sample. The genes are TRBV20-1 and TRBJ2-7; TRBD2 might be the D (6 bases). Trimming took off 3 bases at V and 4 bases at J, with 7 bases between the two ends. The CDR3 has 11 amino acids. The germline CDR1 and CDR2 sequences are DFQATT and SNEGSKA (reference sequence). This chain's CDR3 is CSASRGYEQYF. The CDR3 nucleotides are TGCAGTGCTAGTCGGGGGTACGAGCAGTACTTC.

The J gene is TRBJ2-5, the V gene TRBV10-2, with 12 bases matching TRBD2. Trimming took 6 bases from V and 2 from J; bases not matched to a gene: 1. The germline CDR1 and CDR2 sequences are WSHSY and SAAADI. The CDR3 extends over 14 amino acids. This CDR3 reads CASRGLAGQETQYF. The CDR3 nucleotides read TGCGCCAGCAGAGGACTAGCGGGGCAAGAGACCCAGTACTTC.

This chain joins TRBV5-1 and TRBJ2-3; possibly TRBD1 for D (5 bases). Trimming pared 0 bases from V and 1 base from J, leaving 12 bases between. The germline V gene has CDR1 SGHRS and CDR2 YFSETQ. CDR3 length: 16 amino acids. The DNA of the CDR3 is TGCGCCAGCAGCTTGGCCCCGACAGACCGCACAGATACGCAGTATTTT. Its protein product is CASSLAPTDRTDTQYF.

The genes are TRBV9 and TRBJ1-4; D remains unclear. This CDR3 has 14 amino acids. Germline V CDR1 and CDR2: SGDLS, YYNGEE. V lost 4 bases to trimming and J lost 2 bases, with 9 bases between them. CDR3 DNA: TGTGCCAGCAGCCCAACAGCGACTAATGAAAAACTGTTTTTT. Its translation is CASSPTATNEKLFF.

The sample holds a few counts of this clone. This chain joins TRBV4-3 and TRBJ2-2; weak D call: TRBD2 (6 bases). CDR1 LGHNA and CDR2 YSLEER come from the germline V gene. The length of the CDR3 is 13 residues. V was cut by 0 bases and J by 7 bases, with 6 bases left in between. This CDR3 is CASSQERGGELFF. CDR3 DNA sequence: TGCGCCAGCAGCCAAGAGCGGGGCGGGGAGCTGTTTTTT.

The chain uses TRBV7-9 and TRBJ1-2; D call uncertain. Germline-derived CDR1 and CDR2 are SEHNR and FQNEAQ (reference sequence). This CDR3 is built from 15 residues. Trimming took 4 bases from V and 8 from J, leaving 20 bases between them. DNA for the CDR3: TGTGCCAGCAGCTCCGACTCGGCCTCGGGGAGGGGCTACACCTTC. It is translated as CASSSDSASGRGYTF.

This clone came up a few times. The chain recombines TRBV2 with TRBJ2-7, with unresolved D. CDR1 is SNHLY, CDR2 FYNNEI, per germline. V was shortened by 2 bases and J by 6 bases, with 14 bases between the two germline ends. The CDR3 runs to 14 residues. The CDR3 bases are TGTGCCAGCAGTGAATCACTACCACCCTCCGAGCAGTACTTC. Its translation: CASSESLPPSEQYF.

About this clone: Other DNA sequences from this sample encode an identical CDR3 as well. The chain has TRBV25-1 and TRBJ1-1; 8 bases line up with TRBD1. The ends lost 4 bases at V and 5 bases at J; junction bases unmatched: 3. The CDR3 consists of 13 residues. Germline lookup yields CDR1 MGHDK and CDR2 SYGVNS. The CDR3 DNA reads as TGTGCCAGCAGTGCACAGGGGGGGACTGAAGCTTTCTTT. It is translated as CASSAQGGTEAFF.

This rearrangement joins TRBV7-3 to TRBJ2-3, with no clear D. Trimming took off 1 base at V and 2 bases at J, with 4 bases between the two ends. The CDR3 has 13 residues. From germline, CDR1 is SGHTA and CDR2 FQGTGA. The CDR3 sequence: CASSLKHTDTQYF. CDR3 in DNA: TGTGCCAGCAGCTTAAAACACACAGATACGCAGTATTTT.

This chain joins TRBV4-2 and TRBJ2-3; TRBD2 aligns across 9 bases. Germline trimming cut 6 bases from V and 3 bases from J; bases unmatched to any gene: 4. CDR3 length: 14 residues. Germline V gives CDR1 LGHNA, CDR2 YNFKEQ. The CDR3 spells CASSGLARTDTQYF. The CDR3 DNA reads TGTGCCAGCAGTGGACTAGCGCGTACAGATACGCAGTATTTT.

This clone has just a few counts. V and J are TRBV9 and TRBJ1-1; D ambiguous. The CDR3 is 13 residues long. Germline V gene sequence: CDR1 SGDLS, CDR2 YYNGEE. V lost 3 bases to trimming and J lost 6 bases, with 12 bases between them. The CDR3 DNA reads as TGTGCCAGCAGCGAGGAACAGAGCCCTGAAGCTTTCTTT. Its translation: CASSEEQSPEAFF.

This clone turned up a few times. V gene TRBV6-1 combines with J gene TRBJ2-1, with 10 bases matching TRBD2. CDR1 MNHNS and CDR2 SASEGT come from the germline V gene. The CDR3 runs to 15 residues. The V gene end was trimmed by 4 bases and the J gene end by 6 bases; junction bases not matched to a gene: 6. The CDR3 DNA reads TGTGCCAGCAGTGTCAGCGGGGGGGTCGGCAATGAGCAGTTCTTC. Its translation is CASSVSGGVGNEQFF.

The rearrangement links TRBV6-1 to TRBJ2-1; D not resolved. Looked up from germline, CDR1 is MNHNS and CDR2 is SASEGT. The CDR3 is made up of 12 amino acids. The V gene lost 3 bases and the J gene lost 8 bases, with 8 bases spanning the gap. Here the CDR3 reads CASSDPMHEQFF. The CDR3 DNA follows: TGTGCCAGCAGTGATCCGATGCATGAGCAGTTCTTC.

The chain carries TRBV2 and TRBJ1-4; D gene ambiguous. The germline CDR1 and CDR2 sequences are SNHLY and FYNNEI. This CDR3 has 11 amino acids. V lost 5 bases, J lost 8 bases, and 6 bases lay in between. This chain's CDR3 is CASSLQEKLFF. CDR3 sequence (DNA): TGTGCCAGCAGTCTCCAAGAAAAACTGTTTTTT.

The CDR3 loop reads CASSALGDANSPLHF. The DNA for the CDR3 is TGTGCCAGCAGCGCTCTAGGGGACGCCAATTCACCCCTCCACTTT. The V and J genes are TRBV9 and TRBJ1-6; possible D gene TRBD1, 5 bases. Trimming removed 3 bases from V and 7 bases from J, with 14 bases in between. The CDR3 is 15 residues long. Germline CDR1 reads SGDLS; CDR2 reads YYNGEE.

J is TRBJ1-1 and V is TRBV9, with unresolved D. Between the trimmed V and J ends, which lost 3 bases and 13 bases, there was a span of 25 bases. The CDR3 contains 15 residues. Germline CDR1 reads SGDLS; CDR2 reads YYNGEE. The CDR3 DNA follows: TGTGCCAGCAGCGCCGAAGGTCCATGGGTTGGACCCCTTTTCTTT. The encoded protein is CASSAEGPWVGPLFF.

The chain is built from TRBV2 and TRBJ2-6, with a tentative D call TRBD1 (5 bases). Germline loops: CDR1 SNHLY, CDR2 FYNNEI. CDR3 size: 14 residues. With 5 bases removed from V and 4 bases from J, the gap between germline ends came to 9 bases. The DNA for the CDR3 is TGTGCCAGCAGTTCAGGGTTCGGGGCCAACGTCCTGACTTTC. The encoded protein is CASSSGFGANVLTF.

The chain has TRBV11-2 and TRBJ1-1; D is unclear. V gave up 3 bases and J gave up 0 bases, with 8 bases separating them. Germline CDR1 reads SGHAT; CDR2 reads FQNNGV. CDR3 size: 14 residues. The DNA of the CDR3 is TGTGCCAGCAGCTTCGGATTAATGAACACTGAAGCTTTCTTT. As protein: CASSFGLMNTEAFF.

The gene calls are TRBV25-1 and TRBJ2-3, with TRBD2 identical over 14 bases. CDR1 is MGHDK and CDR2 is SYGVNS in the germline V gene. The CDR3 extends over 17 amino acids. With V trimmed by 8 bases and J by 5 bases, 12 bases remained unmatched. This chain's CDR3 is CASGGTSGSYTEDTQYF. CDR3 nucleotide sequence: TGTGCCAGCGGGGGGACTAGCGGGAGCTACACGGAAGATACGCAGTATTTT.

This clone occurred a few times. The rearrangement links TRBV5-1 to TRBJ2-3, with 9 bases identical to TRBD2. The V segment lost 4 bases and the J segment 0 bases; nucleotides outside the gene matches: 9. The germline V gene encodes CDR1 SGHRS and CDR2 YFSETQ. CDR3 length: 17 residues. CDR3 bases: TGCGCCAGCAGCCGGACTGGCGGGAGGGTTAGCACAGATACGCAGTATTTT. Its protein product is CASSRTGGRVSTDTQYF.

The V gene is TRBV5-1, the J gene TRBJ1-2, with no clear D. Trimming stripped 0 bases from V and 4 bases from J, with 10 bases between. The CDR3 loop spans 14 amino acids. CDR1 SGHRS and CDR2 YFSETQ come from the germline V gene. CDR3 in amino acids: CASSLEGIGYGYTF. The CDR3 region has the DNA TGCGCCAGCAGCTTGGAGGGAATAGGCTATGGCTACACCTTC.